This is a list of T cell receptor beta chains from one sample in a study of read filtering for tumor transcriptome and immune sequencing. TCRdb ran MiXCR on the reads and lists one entry per CDR3 protein. Among 7,000 to 10,000 distinct CDR3 sequences listed, about 17% were seen once. The sample was a population of CD138-negative cells sorted from bone marrow. These receptors were collected from a donor aged 40 or older with multiple myeloma. The CDR3 runs from the conserved cysteine through the conserved F or W. D genes are given only for firm matches. Where a row states a size, it is once, few, many or the class of an expanded clone; other rows omit it.

J | size | V | D | CDR3 | DNA
TRBJ1-5 | once | TRBV20-1 | NA | CSARDRRGNQPQHF | TGCAGTGCTAGAGATCGGAGGGGCAATCAGCCCCAGCATTTT
TRBJ2-1 | many | TRBV11-3 | TRBD2 | CASSLSTSGGAGEQFF | TGTGCCAGCAGCCTCTCCACTAGCGGGGGGGCGGGTGAGCAGTTCTTC
TRBJ1-1 | few | TRBV29-1 | NA | CSVEEGAGTEASF | TGCAGCGTTGAGGAGGGAGCCGGCACTGAAGCTTCCTTT
TRBJ2-7 | NA | TRBV28 | TRBD2 | CASDVAGGGVEQYF | TGTGCCAGCGATGTGGCTGGCGGGGGAGTCGAGCAGTACTTC
TRBJ1-1 | NA | TRBV4-1 | NA | CASSQDKYRMNTEAFF | TGCGCCAGCAGCCAAGATAAGTACAGAATGAACACTGAGGCTTTCTTC
TRBJ2-1 | medium-sized | TRBV7-2 | TRBD1 | CASSLRQGDEQFF | TGTGCCAGCAGCTTACGGCAGGGGGATGAGCAGTTCTTC
TRBJ2-1 | NA | TRBV6-2/TRBV6-3 | TRBD1 | CASSYPTGWGSYNEQFF | TGTGCCAGCAGTTACCCGACAGGGTGGGGTTCCTACAACGAGCAGTTCTTC
TRBJ1-5 | NA | TRBV28 | NA | CASSRGSYQLQHF | TGTGCCAGCAGTAGGGGGTCTTATCAGCTACAGCATTTT
TRBJ2-7 | many | TRBV20-1 | TRBD1 | CSASRTGGYSYEQYF | TGCAGTGCTAGCCGGACAGGGGGCTACTCCTACGAGCAGTACTTC
TRBJ2-1 | many | TRBV12-3/TRBV12-4 | NA | CASSGRWGTNNEQFF | TGTGCCAGCAGCGGTCGATGGGGGACCAACAATGAGCAGTTCTTC
TRBJ2-2 | many | TRBV28 | NA | CASRTGTVNTGELFF | TGTGCCAGCAGAACCGGGACGGTGAACACCGGGGAGCTGTTTTTT
TRBJ2-1 | medium-sized | TRBV27 | TRBD2 | CASSPGTNNYNEQFF | TGTGCCAGCAGTCCCGGGACTAACAACTACAATGAGCAGTTCTTC
TRBJ2-3 | NA | TRBV24-1 | NA | CATSDSTTDTQYF | TGTGCCACCAGTGATTCAACAACAGATACGCAGTATTTT
TRBJ1-2 | medium-sized | TRBV28 | TRBD1 | CASRIGTGDGYTF | TGTGCCAGCAGAATCGGGACAGGGGATGGCTACACCTTC
TRBJ1-5 | many | TRBV2 | NA | CASSGQGGRQPQHF | TGTGCCAGCAGTGGCCAGGGAGGTCGTCAGCCCCAGCATTTT
TRBJ2-7 | many | TRBV6-5 | NA | CASSLGGSEQYF | TGTGCCAGCAGCCTCGGGGGAAGCGAGCAGTACTTC
TRBJ2-3 | NA | TRBV6-2/TRBV6-3 | NA | CASSYLRSEGGTDAQYF | TGTGCCAGCAGTTACCTCCGTTCGGAAGGTGGCACAGACGCGCAGTATTTT
TRBJ1-4 | many | TRBV4-3 | NA | CASSQDLRRLSEKLFF | TGCGCCAGCAGCCAAGATCTACGGCGTTTAAGTGAAAAACTGTTTTTT
TRBJ2-1 | medium-sized | TRBV29-1 | NA | CSVAQVGMGNEQFF | TGCAGCGTTGCCCAGGTCGGAATGGGCAATGAGCAGTTCTTC
TRBJ2-7 | large | TRBV20-1 | TRBD2 | CSASGLAGGNGYEQYF | TGCAGTGCCAGCGGACTAGCGGGAGGGAATGGGTACGAGCAGTACTTC
TRBJ2-7 | many | TRBV20-1 | NA | CSARDPSSYEQYF | TGCAGTGCTAGAGACCCGAGCTCCTACGAGCAGTACTTC
TRBJ1-4 | few | TRBV7-9 | NA | CASSLEGRELFF | TGTGCCAGCAGCTTAGAAGGTAGAGAACTGTTTTTT
TRBJ2-1 | medium-sized | TRBV9 | NA | CASSVEGSYNEQFF | TGTGCCAGCAGCGTAGAAGGGTCCTACAATGAGCAGTTCTTC
TRBJ2-4 | NA | TRBV6-5 | TRBD2 | CASSPPRSGGNIPYF | TGTGCCAGCAGTCCGCCTAGGAGCGGGGGGAACATTCCGTACTTC
TRBJ2-7 | NA | TRBV7-8 | NA | CASSSKAWEQYF | TGTGCCAGCAGCTCCAAAGCCTGGGAGCAGTACTTC
TRBJ2-6 | many | TRBV5-5 | NA | CASSYGTSGANVLTF | TGTGCCAGCAGCTATGGGACCTCTGGGGCCAACGTCCTGACTTTC
TRBJ2-1 | medium-sized | TRBV6-5 | NA | CASSYSKDKNSYNEQFF | TGTGCCAGCAGTTACTCGAAGGACAAGAACTCCTACAATGAGCAGTTCTTC
TRBJ2-7 | medium-sized | TRBV7-8 | NA | CASSLTSRVDEQYF | TGTGCCAGCAGCTTAACTAGCCGTGTCGACGAGCAGTACTTC
TRBJ2-1 | many | TRBV4-1 | TRBD1 | CASSLGTGSSYNEQFF | TGCGCCAGCAGCCTTGGGACAGGGAGCTCCTACAATGAGCAGTTCTTC
TRBJ2-6 | many | TRBV7-3 | NA | CASSTGGAGANVLTF | TGTGCCAGCAGCACCGGGGGAGCTGGGGCCAACGTCCTGACTTTC
TRBJ2-1 | many | TRBV12-3/TRBV12-4 | NA | CASSLIVGTYSEQFF | TGTGCCAGCAGTTTGATCGTGGGAACCTACAGTGAGCAGTTCTTC
TRBJ1-1 | many | TRBV19 | NA | CASSMTAMNTEAFF | TGTGCCAGTAGTATGACAGCGATGAACACTGAAGCTTTCTTT
TRBJ2-5 | many | TRBV3-1 | NA | CASSPGLQETQYF | TGTGCCAGCAGCCCGGGTCTTCAAGAGACCCAGTACTTC
TRBJ2-1 | medium-sized | TRBV7-7 | NA | CASSLGLGDEQFF | TGTGCCAGCAGCTTAGGACTAGGGGATGAGCAGTTCTTC
TRBJ2-3 | many | TRBV5-5 | NA | CASSPRGYSTDTQYF | TGTGCCAGCAGCCCACGGGGATATAGCACAGATACGCAGTATTTT
TRBJ2-5 | many | TRBV12-5 | NA | CASGLGETQYF | TGTGCTAGTGGTTTAGGAGAGACCCAGTACTTC
TRBJ2-2 | many | TRBV20-1 | TRBD1 | CSAPRQGASTGELFF | TGCAGTGCTCCGAGACAGGGGGCTAGCACCGGGGAGCTGTTTTTT
TRBJ2-1 | medium-sized | TRBV24-1 | TRBD2 | CATSDRTSGRGHEQFF | TGTGCCACCAGTGATCGGACTAGCGGGAGGGGTCATGAGCAGTTCTTC
TRBJ1-1 | many | TRBV10-3 | NA | CAISEMGNTEAFF | TGTGCCATCAGTGAGATGGGAAACACTGAAGCTTTCTTT
TRBJ2-5 | many | TRBV12-3/TRBV12-4 | NA | CASSFQETQYF | TGTGCCAGCAGTTTCCAAGAGACCCAGTACTTC
TRBJ2-1 | medium-sized | TRBV7-2 | NA | CASSLSAGAYNEQFF | TGTGCCAGCAGCTTATCCGCGGGCGCATACAATGAGCAGTTCTTC
TRBJ2-1 | NA | TRBV4-3 | NA | CASSRAGSPAPYNEQSF | TGCGCCAGCAGCCGGGCAGGGAGCCCGGCCCCTTACAATGAGCAGTCCTTC
TRBJ2-7 | medium-sized | TRBV5-6 | NA | CASSLGGQDTSYEQYF | TGTGCCAGCAGCTTGGGGGGCCAGGACACTTCCTACGAGCAGTACTTC
TRBJ2-5 | many | TRBV7-2 | NA | CASSYRPNQETQYF | TGTGCCAGCAGCTACCGACCAAACCAAGAGACCCAGTACTTC
TRBJ2-2 | many | TRBV19 | NA | CASSFHPYYPGELFF | TGTGCCAGTAGTTTCCATCCTTATTACCCCGGGGAGCTGTTTTTT
TRBJ1-1 | many | TRBV7-9 | NA | CASSLVVGSNTEAFF | TGTGCCAGCAGCTTAGTGGTCGGATCGAACACTGAAGCTTTCTTT